This T cell receptor beta chain was profiled in a study of T cell repertoires in cytomegalovirus infection. Study-wide background: Evidence of both CMV infection and a matching HLA type came from public TCR beta signatures.

Looked up from germline, CDR1 is SGHTA and CDR2 is FQGTGA. The CDR3 spans 14 residues. V trimming: 0 bases; J trimming: 5 bases; junction bases outside the gene matches: 3. For this clonotype: Antigen unknown.

One entry per CDR3 protein, called by TCRdb with MiXCR from the reads. The sample records 200,000 or so distinct CDR3 sequences, roughly 28% being singletons. Points from the study as a whole: Dominating the ex vivo response were HLA-C-restricted CMV-specific TCR beta clonotypes.

The source material was PBMCs. This sequence was found in a human donor in good health (CMV status not recorded). Some clones in this sample may be carry-over from other donors' samples. The genes are TRBV7-3 and TRBJ2-7; 8 nucleotides align to TRBD1. The chain's CDR3 is CASSLTRTGNEQYF. DNA for the CDR3: TGTGCCAGCAGCTTAACTCGGACAGGGAACGAGCAGTACTTC.